The present T cell receptor beta chain was sequenced within a study of T cells after yellow fever vaccination. Background on the study: It was with CD3, CD45RA, CCR7 and CD95 that the EM, EMRA, CM and Tscm memory subsets were sorted. The authors prepared low-cell-number fractions using SMART-Seq v4 Ultra Low Input. Study-level results: Within FACS-sorted repertoires, abundant clonotypes contaminating from the bulk population could be present.

By 5'RACE template switching, TCR cDNA was produced, with a universal primer site and UMIs added in the process. One entry per CDR3 protein results from TCRdb running MiXCR on the 5' RACE reads. The profile shows tens of thousands of distinct CDR3 sequences, roughly 3.4% of them singletons. This CDR3 is built from 15 residues. J was trimmed by 4 bases and V by 6 bases; bases with no gene match: 6. This clonotype has at least ten counts. This receptor was identified in a man in his late teens or twenties who received the YFV17D yellow fever vaccine. V gene TRBV12-3 or TRBV12-4 combines with J gene TRBJ2-3, with 11 positions matching TRBD2. The sequencing used PBMCs, either bulk or a sorted T-cell subset (CD4+, CD8+, memory, or dextramer-sorted; not recorded which), collected about 49 days after the first yellow fever vaccination. The CDR3 reads CASSTTSGGADTQYF. The CDR3 bases are TGTGCCAGCAGCACAACTAGCGGGGGTGCAGATACGCAGTATTTT.